Described below is a single TCR beta chain sequence and its context. This receptor's antigen is unknown. In total, 600 or so healthy bone marrow donors made up the cohort. All cohort members were sampled while nominally healthy, although unrecorded immune exposures were likely present. The donor tested CMV seronegative and was one of the 352 seronegative cohort members. A peripheral blood sample was collected from each donor, and TCR beta sequencing was performed on peripheral blood mononuclear cells. Genomic DNA extraction from the blood cell samples was performed with the Qiagen DNeasy Blood Extraction Kit. Library preparation used the immunoSEQ multiplex PCR assay. For the multiplex PCR, a mixture combining 60 forward primers for TCR Vbeta segments and 13 reverse primers for TCR Jbeta segments was used. Amplification of the CDR3 region of rearranged TCR beta genes was performed with a multiplex PCR assay on genomic DNA. Amplified TCR beta libraries were sequenced as 87-base-pair reads on the Illumina HiSeq System. Per the source publication's procedure: A later analysis counted tens of millions of unique TCR beta chains across the 670 or so repertoires, and some 12 million of these chains were shared by at least two donors. A nearest-neighbor algorithm error-corrected the raw reads and collapsed the reads into unique sequences, merging closely related sequences to remove PCR and sequencing errors. V, D and J gene segments were assigned by aligning CDR3 sequences to IMGT reference sequences. Each retained sequence needed at least a six-nucleotide match to both a V gene segment and a J gene segment. Rearrangements were classified as productive when the CDR3 lacked stop codons and remained in frame with V and J, and all other rearrangements were classified as non-productive. CDR3 was defined by IMGT convention, running from the second conserved V-encoded cysteine to the conserved J-encoded phenylalanine. Sequences without an unambiguous match to a single V gene segment were excluded from the earlier analysis of 450 to 750 of the donors. An earlier analysis of a few hundred of the donors called V segments functional above 56.7% productive rearrangements and segregating when the between-donor standard deviation exceeded 5%. A statistical classification framework was built for diagnosing cytomegalovirus status from the catalog of TCR beta chain sequences. In a later analysis, TCR nucleotide sequences were compared against IMGT/GENE-DB human TR gene sequences so that V and J genes could be assigned. Using the TCRdist pipeline, a later analysis assigned CDR3 sequences along with most-parsimonious VDJ recombination scenarios. In a later analysis, each TCR beta chain was defined by its CDR3 amino acid sequence together with its V-gene family, and reads lacking a unique V-gene family were excluded. To address suspected cross-contamination and a sequencing artifact, a later analysis removed 550 to 750 highly shared, low-generation-probability nucleotide sequences. In a later analysis, a clonal expansion index was calculated for each public chain from normalized within-repertoire ranks of inferred template counts. Generation probabilities in a later analysis came from a VDJ recombination model fitted to out-of-frame rearrangements, and those results were checked against IGoR. In a later analysis, hypergeometric tests were used to score TCR-TCR, TCR-HLA and TCR-CMV co-occurrence, with a repertoire-size bias correction applied to TCR pairs. A later analysis estimated false discovery rates by permuting HLA or CMV assignments 20 times. In a later analysis, co-occurring TCRs were grouped using DBSCAN, and TCRdist sequence similarity was added for clustering within HLA-allele-positive subsets. Co-occurrence clustering excluded repertoires with fewer than 30,000 or more than 120,000 public chains, plus five with anomalous nucleotide sharing. In TCRdb, the immuneACCESS table is reduced to in-frame sequences with V and J assigned. These tables do not hold every clone; where another copy was compared, an unresolved V gene accounts for under half, and the others remain unexplained. V and J calls and clone size are given by that table; D and trimming were obtained from the DNA. The sample table gives 130,000 to 150,000 clones. The ten biggest clones cover 0.96% of the sample.

This sample was included in a study of cytomegalovirus exposure and HLA in healthy donors (dated by TCRdb to the late 2010s). Background on the whole study: An earlier analysis of roughly 500 of the donors reported 276 Gb of sequence data and around 120 million unique TCR beta sequences from 190 million or so T cells. An early release covering roughly 600 HLA-typed donors comprised about 290 gigabases of sequencing data and 65 million to 100 million unique TCR sequences. Of the roughly 400 genotyped donors, approximately 81% were placed in the genetic ancestry cluster associated with self-reported Caucasian donors. The study was designed to test whether signatures of past pathogen exposure could be identified by cataloging public T cell receptors. The study profiled the T cell repertoires of 666 subjects by immunosequencing and related them to cytomegalovirus serostatus. A separate validation cohort of more than 100 different subjects was used in addition to the roughly 700-subject first cohort. To predict cytomegalovirus infection status, the study combined high-throughput TCR immunosequencing, statistical association of individual TCRs with disease status, and machine learning. To study patterns of TCR occurrence, a later analysis re-analyzed previously published TCR beta repertoires from under 750 donors and added high-resolution HLA genotyping. Rather than drawing on any new phenotypic data, the later analysis identified candidate immune exposures from TCR beta sequences and the way those sequences occurred across donors. In an earlier analysis of a few hundred of the donors, high-throughput TCR beta sequencing was used to judge whether each TCR beta V gene segment behaved as functional or pseudogenic. Donor age, sex, ethnicity and CMV serostatus were collected together with the repertoire data. Genome-wide SNP genotypes for about three fifths of the roughly 670 donors were used in a later genetic analysis, which treated that subset as a discovery cohort. All discovery cohort repertoires had been generated on a single sequencing platform. HLA typing covered class I and class II loci at four-digit resolution. Typing coverage varied by locus: roughly 629-630 donors for A, B, C, DRB1 and DQB1; roughly 560 for DQA1; more than 600 for DPA1; approximately 450 for DPB1. Roughly 5 DR-DQ haplotypes were treated as single units for association and clustering because of strong linkage in the cohort. Across approximately 400 genotyped donors of the cohort, an average of approximately 200,000 unique TCR beta nucleotide sequences per donor were sequenced, and 15% to 20% of those sequences were non-productive. Study-wide conclusions, independent of this receptor: V-gene and J-gene trimming of TCR beta chains was associated with a missense DCLRE1C variant in a later genetic analysis, and the association was replicated in an independent cohort. Three of the identified cytomegalovirus-associated TCR beta chains were confirmed in vitro to be specific for cytomegalovirus antigens. The authors suggested that the approach could potentially be generalized to other disease states and immunological phenotypes. Correlated functional status among segregating V segments might reflect linkage disequilibrium, but an unknown experimental factor could not be ruled out. Strong co-occurrence of HLA alleles, especially DR and DQ, made assigning TCR associations to individual alleles difficult. The earlier analysis of fewer than 750 of the donors excluded over 15 rarely observed V segments, including chromosome 9 orphons, because counts were too low. A cluster of highly shared sequence variants was judged likely to be a technical artifact of the sequencing pipeline. Presence/absence analyses assumed roughly uniform sequencing depth across donors, an assumption that may not hold. Across donors, most TCR sequences were observed very rarely, whereas some public TCRs were present in many individuals. In a later analysis, HLA-associated TCR beta chains showed more clonal expansion and lower generation probabilities than non-associated chains that were equally common. In a later analysis, TCR association rates were found to vary across HLA loci, with the most associated TCRs seen for DRB1 alleles and the fewest for HLA-C alleles. Specific HLA alleles were associated with about 17,000 TCR beta sequences at a false discovery rate of 0.05 in a later analysis. Only TCR beta chains were sequenced in this cohort, and the absence of alpha or paired-chain data limited detectable features. A total of fewer than 200 TCR beta chains were listed by the study as associated with cytomegalovirus. The classifier was reported to diagnose cytomegalovirus status with high specificity and sensitivity in both the original and validation cohorts. A later analysis reported that several top co-occurrence clusters appeared linked to parvovirus B19, influenza, CMV and Epstein-Barr virus. Immune exposure information for the cohort was limited to CMV serostatus. In a later genetic analysis, fewer N-insertions in productive TCRs were reported among donors in an Asian-associated ancestry cluster than the approximately 710-donor mean. Most CMV-associated TCR beta chains appeared to be HLA-restricted in a later analysis, and the HLA associations seemed to be driven largely by CMV exposure. HLA typing was unavailable for some donors at each locus, so association tests used only the typed subset. A further reported finding was that TCR beta sequences accurately predicted the HLA-A and HLA-B alleles for most subjects in the first cohort. An earlier analysis of approximately 590 of the donors showed that most TCR beta V segments appeared in productive rearrangements either about 87% or about 30% of the time, which broadly matched IMGT annotations.

The TCR comes from a male donor in good health and CMV-seronegative. The source material was PBMCs.

The DNA sequence is as follows: TGTGCCACCGACGGGAATGAGCAGTTCTTC. This encodes CATDGNEQFF. This chain is built from TRBV9 and TRBJ2-1, with the D gene call left open. The CDR3, cysteine through phenylalanine, is 10 amino acids long. Of all the DNA, just the CDR3 is kept, 30 bases in frame from base 1. A distance of 8 bases separates the germline ends of V and J, which lose 9 bases and 7 bases respectively. CDR1 SGDLS and CDR2 YYNGEE are derived from the germline V gene.